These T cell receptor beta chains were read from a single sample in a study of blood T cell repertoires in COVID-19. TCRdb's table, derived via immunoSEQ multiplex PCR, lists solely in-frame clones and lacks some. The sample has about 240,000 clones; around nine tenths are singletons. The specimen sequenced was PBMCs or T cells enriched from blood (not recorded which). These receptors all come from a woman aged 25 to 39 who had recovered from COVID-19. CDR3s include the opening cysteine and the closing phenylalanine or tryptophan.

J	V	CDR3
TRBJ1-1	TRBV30	CAWSLNLNTEAFF
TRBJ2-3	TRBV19	CASRPFGTSTDTQYF
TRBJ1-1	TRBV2	CASSEFPGQLIPNTEAFF
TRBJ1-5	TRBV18	CASSPGQSGQPQHF
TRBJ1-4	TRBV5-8	CASSLVYEKLFF
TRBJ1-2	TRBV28	CASSLSRDRGLRGYTF
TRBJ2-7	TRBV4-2	CASSQGATGGSLSYEQYF
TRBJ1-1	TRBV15	CATSRDRGQTEAFF
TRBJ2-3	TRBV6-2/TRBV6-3	CASSYSIESTDTQYF
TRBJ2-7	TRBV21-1	CASSKFRQGYEQYF
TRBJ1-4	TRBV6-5	CASRNRQVGAEKLFF
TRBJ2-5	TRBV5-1	CASSLATREEETQYF
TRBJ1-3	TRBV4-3	CASSQDTGPRNTIYF
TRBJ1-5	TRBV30	CAWSRQGDYQPQHF
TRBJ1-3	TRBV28	CASSLAGDSGNTIYF
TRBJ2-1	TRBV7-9	CPSSTYRGRGANEQFF
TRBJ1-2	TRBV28	CASSIQGSYGYTF
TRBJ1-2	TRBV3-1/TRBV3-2	CASSRSRGLKGVSYGYTF
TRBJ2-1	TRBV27	CASRWWIAGYNEQFF
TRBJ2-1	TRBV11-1	CASSLGARNNEQFF
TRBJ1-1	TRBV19	CASYEEGQGAPEAFF
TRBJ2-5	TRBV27	CASSLIGVKETQYF
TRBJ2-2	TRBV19	CASSIKGDANTGELFF
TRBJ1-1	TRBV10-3	CAISEPRRSATEAFF
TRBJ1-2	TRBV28	CASKTSTAAAGYTF
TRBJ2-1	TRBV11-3	CASSLTRDRGNEQFF
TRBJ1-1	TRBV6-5	CASRERGHTEAFF
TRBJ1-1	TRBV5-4	CASTRRGVSKNTEAFF
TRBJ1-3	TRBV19	CASSIPGRGNDSGNTIYF
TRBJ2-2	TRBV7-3	CASSLNVQGTGELFF
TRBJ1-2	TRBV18	CASSPDRDHGYTF
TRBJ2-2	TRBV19	CASSIKGINTGELFF
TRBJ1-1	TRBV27	CASSFRGFPEAFF
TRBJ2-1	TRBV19	CASSSTGSTLYNEQFF
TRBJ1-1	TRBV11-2	CASSDRGNTEAFF
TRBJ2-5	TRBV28	CASSRPRRLAGEETQYF
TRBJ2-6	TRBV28	CASSLYAPPVYGSGANVLTF
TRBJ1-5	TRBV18	CASSQRQGADQPQHF
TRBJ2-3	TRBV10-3	CAISPSTDTQYF
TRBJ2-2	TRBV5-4	CASTFGQTNTGELFF
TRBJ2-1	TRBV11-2	CASSLVASLISNEQFF
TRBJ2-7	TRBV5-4	CASSLRLAGEAEQYF
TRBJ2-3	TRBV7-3	CASSLTAGGTDTQYF
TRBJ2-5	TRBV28	CASTGGGKETQYF
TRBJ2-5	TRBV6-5	CASSYSNRQYQETQYF
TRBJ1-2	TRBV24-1	CATSDSSGTGGIYGYTF
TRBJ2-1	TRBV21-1	CASSKGPSRTRPCHNEQFF
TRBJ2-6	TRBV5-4	CASIPRGHHHSSGANVLTF
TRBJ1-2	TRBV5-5	CASRQHDRGVYGYTF
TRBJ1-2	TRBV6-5	CASSYSPSYGYTF
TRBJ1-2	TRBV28	CASFTGRVIYGYTF
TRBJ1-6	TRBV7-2	CASSVERGNTSPLHF
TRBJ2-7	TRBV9	CASSVTGDPEQLYF
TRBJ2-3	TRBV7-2	CASSPKAGGSDTQYF
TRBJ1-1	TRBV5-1	CASSLGGRENTEAFF